The rows below give T cell receptor beta chains drawn from one sample of a study of blood T cell repertoires in COVID-19. TCRdb keeps only in-frame clones here, not all; method: immunoSEQ multiplex PCR. Seen here are 270,000 or so clones, approximately 83% observed once, and the top ten hold 13%. Sequencing was carried out using peripheral blood. These receptor sequences come from a human donor in a cohort sampled during active COVID-19. Each CDR3 is given with its conserved first and last residue. A D gene is named only where the DNA matches it firmly. Where a row states a size, it is once, few, many or the class of an expanded clone; other rows omit it.

D	size	V	J	CDR3	DNA
TRBD1	.	TRBV7-2	TRBJ2-2	CASMGQGSTGELFF	TGTGCCAGCATGGGACAGGGAAGCACCGGGGAGCTGTTTTTT
TRBD1	once	TRBV6-6	TRBJ2-7	CASSSPDRGPYEQYF	TGTGCCAGCAGTTCACCCGACAGGGGTCCCTACGAGCAGTACTTC
.	.	TRBV6-2/TRBV6-3	TRBJ1-2	CASSDGGVYGYTF	TGTGCCAGCAGCGACGGAGGAGTCTATGGCTACACCTTC
TRBD1	few	TRBV7-2	TRBJ1-3	CASSFTGGGDNWVNTIYF	TGTGCCAGCAGCTTCACAGGGGGAGGCGATAATTGGGTGAACACCATATATTTT
.	once	TRBV12-3/TRBV12-4	TRBJ2-2	CASSFVRTGELFF	TGTGCCAGCAGTTTTGTGAGGACCGGGGAGCTGTTTTTT
.	.	TRBV7-8	TRBJ2-7	CASSRTGEQYF	TGTGCCAGCAGCCGGACGGGTGAGCAGTACTTC
.	.	TRBV5-4	TRBJ2-3	CASSPSPADTQYF	TGTGCCAGCAGCCCTTCTCCGGCAGATACGCAGTATTTT
.	.	TRBV9	TRBJ2-1	CASSVESGGVGEQFF	TGTGCCAGCAGCGTAGAGTCGGGGGGCGTTGGTGAGCAGTTCTTC
TRBD2	.	TRBV15	TRBJ2-1	CATSRLTSGSWNEQFF	TGTGCCACCAGCAGACTAACTAGCGGGAGTTGGAATGAGCAGTTCTTC
.	.	TRBV6-5	TRBJ2-7	CASSYLTTTYEQYF	TGTGCCAGCAGTTACTTGACTACGACCTACGAGCAGTACTTC
.	few	TRBV18	TRBJ2-2	CASSPPGQLAGELFF	TGTGCCAGCTCACCACCCGGACAGCTGGCCGGGGAGCTGTTTTTT
.	.	TRBV5-1	TRBJ2-3	CASSSADTQYF	TGCGCCAGCAGCTCAGCAGATACGCAGTATTTT
TRBD2	.	TRBV5-5	TRBJ2-7	CASRVLAGSYEQYF	TGTGCCAGCAGGGTGCTAGCGGGCTCCTACGAGCAGTACTTC
.	.	TRBV30	TRBJ2-7	CAWSVANYEQYF	TGTGCCTGGAGTGTGGCCAACTACGAGCAGTACTTC
.	.	TRBV21-1	TRBJ2-1	CASSKAGWGTGRLCEQFF	TGTGCCAGCAGCAAAGCGGGATGGGGTACAGGTAGGTTGTGTGAGCAGTTCTTC
.	.	TRBV24-1	TRBJ2-1	CATSDRTGSSYNEQFF	TGTGCCACCAGTGATCGTACAGGGAGCTCCTACAATGAGCAGTTCTTC
TRBD1	.	TRBV11-2	TRBJ2-7	CASSLDSATGATYEQYF	TGTGCCAGCAGCTTAGATTCGGCTACAGGGGCCACCTACGAGCAGTACTTC
.	.	TRBV7-2	TRBJ1-1	CASSPGVLENAFF	TGTGCCAGCAGCCCCGGAGTCCTTGAGAATGCTTTCTTT
TRBD2	.	TRBV30	TRBJ2-3	CAWSGRGRGLTDTQYF	TGTGCCTGGAGTGGGAGAGGGAGGGGCCTCACAGATACGCAGTATTTT
.	.	TRBV5-1	TRBJ2-5	CASSLGSSRETQYF	TGCGCCAGCAGCTTGGGGTCTTCTAGGGAGACCCAGTACTTC
TRBD1	.	TRBV6-5	TRBJ1-4	CASKPQGSINEKLFF	TGTGCCAGCAAACCACAGGGGTCGATTAATGAAAAACTGTTTTTT
.	.	TRBV21-1	TRBJ2-1	CASSNGQGLLSSYNEQFF	TGTGCCAGCAGCAATGGACAGGGCCTTCTAAGCTCCTACAATGAGCAGTTCTTC